This is a list of T cell receptor beta chains from one sample in a study of shared T cell receptors in the human thymus. This table comes from immunoSEQ multiplex PCR, and its TCRdb copy is limited to in-frame clones, with some not included. The table lists 540,000 or so clones, approximately 78% of them singletons. The data also belong to a second study, concerning human thymus T cells.

Sequenced sample: thymocytes. The receptor source for this set is a boy less than two years old with a congenital heart defect. The CDR3 runs from the conserved cysteine through the conserved F or W. A D gene is named only where the DNA matches it firmly. Clone size appears in some rows only: once, few, many, or a class for an expanded clone.

size | J | D | V | CDR3 | DNA
few | TRBJ2-7 | . | TRBV21-1 | CASRKGEGGSYEQYF | TGTGCCAGCAGAAAAGGGGAAGGGGGCTCCTACGAGCAGTACTTC
. | TRBJ2-7 | . | TRBV29-1 | CSVFAGEQYF | TGCAGCGTTTTCGCCGGCGAGCAGTACTTC
once | TRBJ2-4 | . | TRBV5-1 | CASSLAGPAAKNIRYF | TGCGCCAGCAGCTTAGCGGGCCCCGCGGCCAAAAACATTCGGTACTTC
. | TRBJ1-2 | . | TRBV30 | CAWSYRSSYGYTF | TGTGCCTGGAGTTACAGGTCAAGCTATGGCTACACCTTC
. | TRBJ2-7 | TRBD2 | TRBV30 | CAWSVGLATSYEQYF | TGTGCCTGGAGTGTAGGACTAGCTACCTCCTACGAGCAGTACTTC
. | TRBJ1-2 | . | TRBV14 | CASSQEGGGFGYGYTF | TGTGCCAGCAGCCAAGAAGGGGGGGGGTTCGGCTATGGCTACACCTTC
. | TRBJ2-7 | TRBD2 | TRBV4-1 | CASSPAGVPGEQYF | TGCGCCAGCAGCCCAGCGGGAGTTCCTGGGGAGCAGTACTTC
. | TRBJ1-1 | . | TRBV12-2 | CASRFPGRGQVGFF | TGTGCAAGTCGGTTCCCGGGACGGGGACAGGTAGGGTTCTTT
. | TRBJ1-2 | . | TRBV19 | CAINMAAGDNYGYTF | TGTGCCATTAATATGGCTGCCGGGGATAACTATGGCTACACCTTC
. | TRBJ2-3 | TRBD1 | TRBV10-3 | CAISVGPGPTGGPDTQYF | TGTGCCATCAGTGTGGGACCCGGCCCGACAGGGGGCCCAGATACGCAGTATTTT
. | TRBJ1-2 | TRBD1 | TRBV10-3 | CASRTGIVRYGYTF | TGTGCCAGCAGGACAGGGATTGTCCGCTATGGCTACACCTTC
. | TRBJ2-6 | . | TRBV5-4 | CASSLALFAGSSGANVLTF | TGTGCCAGCAGCTTGGCCTTGTTTGCAGGGTCCTCTGGGGCCAACGTCCTGACTTTC
. | TRBJ1-1 | . | TRBV5-1 | CASSSVGEARTEAFF | TGCGCCAGCAGCTCGGTGGGGGAGGCGAGGACTGAAGCTTTCTTT
. | TRBJ2-1 | . | TRBV2 | CASKRKQKANEQFF | TGTGCCAGCAAACGGAAACAGAAGGCCAATGAGCAGTTCTTC
. | TRBJ2-7 | . | TRBV2 | CASSEKGRAGEKQYF | TGTGCCAGCAGTGAAAAGGGGAGGGCAGGGGAAAAGCAGTACTTC
. | TRBJ2-1 | TRBD1 | TRBV29-1 | CSVVPGTGENEQFF | TGCAGCGTTGTGCCGGGGACAGGGGAAAATGAGCAGTTCTTC
. | TRBJ2-2 | . | TRBV10-3 | CAISEPDTGELFF | TGTGCCATCAGTGAGCCCGACACCGGGGAGCTGTTTTTT
. | TRBJ2-7 | . | TRBV27 | CASSFSQGNYEQYF | TGTGCCAGCAGTTTCTCTCAGGGCAACTACGAGCAGTACTTC
. | TRBJ2-7 | TRBD1 | TRBV19 | CASKGGQETYEQYF | TGTGCCAGTAAGGGGGGACAGGAAACCTACGAGCAGTACTTC
. | TRBJ2-7 | TRBD1 | TRBV5-6 | CASSLVARGSAEQYF | TGTGCCAGCAGCTTGGTGGCCAGGGGGTCTGCCGAGCAGTACTTC
. | TRBJ2-7 | . | TRBV4-1 | CASSQEAEASGHEQYF | TGCGCCAGCAGCCAAGAAGCAGAGGCCAGCGGGCACGAGCAGTACTTC
. | TRBJ2-1 | TRBD2 | TRBV7-8 | CASSLGGSGSVGEQFF | TGTGCCAGCAGCCTCGGGGGGAGCGGGAGCGTTGGTGAGCAGTTCTTC
. | TRBJ2-7 | TRBD1 | TRBV4-1 | CASSQDRGTGLYF | TGCGCCAGCAGCCAAGATCGCGGGACAGGACTGTACTTC
. | TRBJ2-3 | TRBD2 | TRBV30 | CAWRPEAGGPRTDTQYF | TGTGCCTGGAGGCCAGAAGCGGGAGGCCCTCGCACAGATACGCAGTATTTT
. | TRBJ2-5 | TRBD1 | TRBV6-6 | CASRYRGPRETQYF | TGTGCCAGCAGGTACAGGGGGCCTCGGGAGACCCAGTACTTC
once | TRBJ1-5 | . | TRBV21-1 | CASSNAQNQPQHF | TGTGCCAGCAGCAATGCCCAGAATCAGCCCCAGCATTTT
. | TRBJ2-1 | . | TRBV21-1 | CASSKMDRGSSSYNEQFF | TGTGCCAGCAGCAAGATGGACAGGGGTTCATCCTCCTACAATGAGCAGTTCTTC
once | TRBJ2-1 | TRBD1 | TRBV4-3 | CASSQNRDRYNEQFF | TGCGCCAGCAGCCAAAACCGGGACAGATACAATGAGCAGTTCTTC
once | TRBJ1-2 | TRBD1 | TRBV4-3 | CASSQDVQGAYPGYGYTF | TGCGCCAGCAGCCAAGATGTACAGGGGGCCTACCCAGGCTATGGCTACACCTTC
. | TRBJ2-1 | TRBD2 | TRBV27 | CASSLVKRERIDEQFF | TGTGCCAGCAGTCTCGTTAAGCGGGAGAGAATAGATGAGCAGTTCTTC
. | TRBJ2-7 | TRBD1 | TRBV7-8 | CASSRLTGVTYEQYF | TGTGCCAGCAGCCGGCTGACAGGGGTAACCTACGAGCAGTACTTC
. | TRBJ2-7 | TRBD2 | TRBV30 | CAWTEGGSGRSEYEQYF | TGTGCCTGGACCGAAGGGGGTAGCGGGAGGAGTGAGTACGAGCAGTACTTC
once | TRBJ2-7 | . | TRBV21-1 | CASGMGRSYEQYF | TGTGCCAGCGGGATGGGGAGGTCCTACGAGCAGTACTTC
. | TRBJ2-3 | . | TRBV2 | CASRTAGSTDTQYF | TGTGCCAGCAGAACGGCGGGGTCCACAGATACGCAGTATTTT
. | TRBJ1-1 | . | TRBV30 | CAWYRELNTEAFF | TGTGCCTGGTACAGGGAGCTGAACACTGAAGCTTTCTTT
. | TRBJ1-1 | TRBD1 | TRBV4-1 | CASSQKTGTGDPMNTEAFF | TGCGCCAGCAGCCAGAAAACCGGGACAGGGGACCCAATGAACACTGAAGCTTTCTTT
once | TRBJ2-2 | TRBD1 | TRBV27 | CASRQGTGELFF | TGTGCCAGCCGACAGGGCACCGGGGAGCTGTTTTTT
. | TRBJ2-7 | TRBD2 | TRBV4-2 | CASSRPRGAYEQYF | TGTGCCAGCAGCCGCCCTCGGGGGGCCTACGAGCAGTACTTC
. | TRBJ1-5 | . | TRBV18 | CASSPGGDGNQPQHF | TGTGCCAGCTCACCGGGGGGAGATGGCAATCAGCCCCAGCATTTT
. | TRBJ2-7 | . | TRBV2 | CASSEGGRAQYF | TGTGCCAGCAGTGAAGGGGGCAGGGCACAGTACTTC
. | TRBJ2-1 | TRBD2 | TRBV6-4 | CASSDGTSNEQFF | TGTGCCAGCAGTGACGGGACTAGCAATGAGCAGTTCTTC
once | TRBJ2-7 | . | TRBV14 | CASSQDLGSPDNDSYEQYF | TGTGCCAGCAGCCAAGATCTTGGTAGTCCGGACAACGACTCCTACGAGCAGTACTTC
. | TRBJ1-5 | TRBD1 | TRBV28 | CASSFRTGNSNQPQHF | TGTGCCAGCAGTTTTAGGACAGGAAATAGCAATCAGCCCCAGCATTTT
. | TRBJ2-7 | TRBD1 | TRBV7-9 | CASSPRTGSGSEQYF | TGTGCCAGCAGCCCACGGACAGGGTCGGGCTCCGAGCAGTACTTC
. | TRBJ2-5 | TRBD2 | TRBV15 | CATSRGKIASGRAGKETQYF | TGTGCCACCAGCAGAGGCAAGATAGCGAGCGGGAGGGCCGGTAAAGAGACCCAGTACTTC
few | TRBJ1-3 | . | TRBV21-1 | CASSKALGGWGNTIYF | TGTGCCAGCAGCAAAGCGCTCGGGGGTTGGGGAAACACCATATATTTT
. | TRBJ2-1 | . | TRBV30 | CARGSYNEQFF | TGTGCCCGGGGCTCCTACAATGAGCAGTTCTTC